One sample yielded the 19 T cell receptor beta chains listed below, sequenced in a study of blood T cell repertoires in COVID-19. Repertoires were generated with immunoSEQ multiplex PCR, while TCRdb's copy carries only in-frame clones and drops some. The sample has some 190,000 clones, about 88% seen once; the top ten hold under 4%. The sequencing sample was made of PBMCs or T cells enriched from blood (not recorded which). All receptors derive from a woman aged 25 to 39 who had recovered from COVID-19.

CDR3 protein: CASSLGGPSLGEKLFF. The CDR3 DNA sequence: TGCGCCAGCAGCTTGGGGGGGCCCTCCCTGGGGGAAAAACTGTTTTTT. The V gene is TRBV5-1, the J gene TRBJ1-4; D possibly corresponds to TRBD1 (6 bases). In germline, CDR1 is SGHRS, CDR2 YFSETQ. The CDR3 is 16 residues long. V shed 0 bases and J shed 8 bases, with 17 bases lying between them.

The chain carries TRBV28 and TRBJ1-5, with 10 positions matching TRBD1. CDR1 and CDR2 (germline): MDHEN, SYDVKM. The CDR3 covers 14 residues. V gave up 5 bases and J gave up 6 bases; unmatched junction bases: 4. CDR3: CASSMTGGGQPQHF. The CDR3 DNA sequence: TGTGCCAGCAGTATGACAGGGGGCGGTCAGCCCCAGCATTTT.

The gene calls are TRBV2 and TRBJ2-2; the match to TRBD2 covers 7 bases. The CDR3 is 15 amino acids. The V gene end was trimmed by 6 bases and the J gene end by 0 bases; junction bases not matched to a gene: 4. Germline V CDR1 and CDR2: SNHLY, FYNNEI. The CDR3 coding sequence is TGTGCCAGCAGCAAACTAGCGTCGAACACCGGGGAGCTGTTTTTT. This gives the protein CASSKLASNTGELFF.

The chain links TRBV11-3 to TRBJ2-5; 7 nucleotides align to TRBD2. The CDR3 is 13 amino acids. V shed 2 bases, J shed 5 bases, and the junction held 2 bases outside the gene matches. Germline loops: CDR1 SGHNT, CDR2 YENEEA. DNA for the CDR3: TGTGCCAGCAGCTTAAGCGGGAAGGAGACCCAGTACTTC. Its protein is CASSLSGKETQYF.

The J gene is TRBJ2-5, the V gene TRBV2; 8 positions agree with TRBD1. CDR3 size: 18 residues. From germline, CDR1 is SNHLY and CDR2 FYNNEI. Trimming at V came to 3 bases and at J to 4 bases, leaving 16 bases not matched to a gene. Written as DNA, the CDR3 is TGTGCCAGCAGTGATGGCCAGGGGGCTATGTCGGGGGCAGAGACCCAGTACTTC. This translates into CASSDGQGAMSGAETQYF.

V is TRBV19 and J is TRBJ2-2; 9 nucleotides match TRBD1. Trimming cost V 6 bases and J 3 bases; bases outside gene matches: 5. This CDR3 has 15 residues. Germline CDR1 LNHDA, CDR2 SQIVND (reference sequence). CDR3 in amino acids: CASRGQGSYTGELFF. The CDR3 coding sequence is TGTGCCAGTAGAGGACAGGGGTCATACACCGGGGAGCTGTTTTTT.

The chain carries TRBV19 and TRBJ1-5; 8 bases fit TRBD1. The CDR3 has 13 residues. The V gene's germline CDR1 is LNHDA and CDR2 SQIVND (reference sequence). After removal of 6 bases from V and 7 bases from J, the junction contained 5 bases not matched to a gene. The CDR3 spells CASRVTGGQPQHF. The CDR3 DNA reads as TGTGCCAGTAGGGTAACAGGGGGACAGCCCCAGCATTTT. Full variable domain (remainder filled in from reference TRBV19 and TRBJ1-5): DGGITQSPKYLFRKEGQNVTLSCEQNLNHDAMYWYRQDPGQGLRLIYYSQIVNDFQKGDIAEGYSVSREKKESFPLTVTSAQKNPTAFYLCASRVTGGQPQHFGDGTRLSIL.

The V and J genes are TRBV28 and TRBJ1-4; D ambiguous. V was trimmed by 4 bases and J by 10 bases, leaving 19 bases between them. The CDR3 consists of 15 residues. The germline V gene encodes CDR1 MDHEN and CDR2 SYDVKM. CDR3 nucleotides: TGTGCCAGCAGTTCATACCTCGGGTCCCTTGGAAAACTGTTTTTT. The encoded protein is CASSSYLGSLGKLFF.

This chain links TRBV27 with TRBJ2-4; 7 positions match TRBD2. Germline loops: CDR1 MNHEY, CDR2 SMNVEV (reference sequence). This CDR3 is built from 17 residues. Unmatched junction bases numbered 13, after V lost 6 bases and J lost 2 bases. DNA for the CDR3: TGTGCCAGCAGGGCTAGCGGCTCAACCCGGACCAAAAACATTCAGTACTTC. This sequence encodes CASRASGSTRTKNIQYF.

The V and J genes are TRBV7-3 and TRBJ2-2; 12 positions match TRBD2. The CDR3 loop spans 16 amino acids. Trimming removed 5 bases from V and 5 bases from J; junction bases left unmatched: 6. The germline gives CDR1 SGHTA, CDR2 FQGTGA. The CDR3 here is CASSPTSGSYTGELFF. CDR3 bases: TGTGCCAGCAGCCCGACTAGCGGGAGTTATACCGGGGAGCTGTTTTTT.

The chain uses TRBV7-8 and TRBJ1-2; no definite D call. There are 12 residues in the CDR3. The V end lost 5 bases, the J end lost 8 bases, and 12 bases lay between the germline ends. Per germline, CDR1 SGHVS and CDR2 FQNEAQ. The DNA of the CDR3 is TGTGCCAGCAGCCCGGCGGGGAAAGGCTACACCTTC. Residues: CASSPAGKGYTF.

V and J are TRBV14 and TRBJ1-6; D call uncertain. This CDR3 is built from 12 residues. Germline CDR1 and CDR2: SGHDN and FVKESK. Trimming took off 0 bases at V and 10 bases at J, with 4 bases between the two ends. The DNA of the CDR3 is TGTGCCAGCAGCCAAGATTTATCACCCCTCCACTTT. Residues: CASSQDLSPLHF.

The chain couples TRBV3-1 (or the pseudogene TRBV3-2) to TRBJ2-5; TRBD2 is a possible D gene (7 bases). This CDR3 has 15 residues. Trimming left V 2 bases short and J 4 bases short, with 14 bases between. Germline V gives CDR1 LGHDT, CDR2 YNNKEL (reference sequence). The CDR3 sequence: CASSQPGGLAETQYF. DNA for the CDR3: TGTGCCAGCAGCCAACCGGGGGGCTTAGCAGAGACCCAGTACTTC.

The CDR3 protein is CSATPADGYTF. CDR3 coding DNA: TGCAGTGCTACCCCCGCAGATGGCTACACCTTC. The gene calls are TRBV20-1 and TRBJ1-2, with D hard to call. Trimming stripped 4 bases from V and 6 bases from J, with 9 bases between. Germline V gene data show CDR1 as DFQATT and CDR2 as SNEGSKA (reference sequence). The CDR3 has 11 residues.

The chain combines TRBV13 with TRBJ1-1; the D gene is possibly TRBD1 (5 bases). In germline, CDR1 is PRHDT, CDR2 FYEKMQ (reference sequence). V was pared by 6 bases and J by 1 base, with 27 bases between. The CDR3 is 19 amino acids. The CDR3 loop is CASRLSGWASQGPNTEAFF. In DNA form, the CDR3 reads TGTGCCAGCAGGTTATCCGGGTGGGCGTCCCAGGGCCCGAACACTGAAGCTTTCTTT. Using reference TRBV13 and TRBJ1-1 for the parts outside the CDR3, the full variable domain is AAGVIQSPRHLIKEKRETATLKCYPIPRHDTVYWYQQGPGQDPQFLISFYEKMQSDKGSIPDRFSAQQFSDYHSELNMSSLELGDSALYFCASRLSGWASQGPNTEAFFGQGTRLTVV.

The chain combines TRBV19 with TRBJ1-5; 10 bases are a match to TRBD1. V dropped 7 bases and J dropped 7; count of bases not matched to a gene: 10. CDR1 and CDR2 (germline): LNHDA, SQIVND (reference sequence). CDR3 length: 15 amino acids. CDR3 in amino acids: CASMNTGTGDQPQHF. The CDR3 DNA reads TGTGCCAGTATGAACACCGGGACAGGGGACCAGCCCCAGCATTTT.

The chain couples TRBV5-6 to TRBJ1-4; TRBD1 matches at 7 bases. Losses at the gene ends were 0 bases for V and 7 bases for J; bases not matched to a gene: 9. Germline assignment: CDR1 SGHDT and CDR2 YYEEEE. The CDR3 runs to 16 residues. CDR3 bases: TGTGCCAGCAGCTTGGGACAGGGAATGGCGGGTGAAAAACTGTTTTTT. This gives the protein CASSLGQGMAGEKLFF.

The V gene is TRBV19, the J gene TRBJ2-7; 9 bases fit TRBD1. V dropped 8 bases and J dropped 4; count of bases not matched to a gene: 6. Germline CDR1 LNHDA, CDR2 SQIVND (reference sequence). There are 13 residues in the CDR3. The CDR3 nucleotides read TGTGCCAGTGGCGGACAGGGGCCGTACGAGCAGTACGTC. The encoded protein is CASGGQGPYEQYV.

This clone is a singleton in its sample. The chain recombines TRBV12-3 or TRBV12-4 with TRBJ2-5; D is perhaps TRBD2 (6 bases). This CDR3 has 13 amino acids. The germline V and J ends were trimmed by 5 bases and 5 bases, with 12 bases remaining between them. The CDR3 loop reads CASSISGTETQYF. Written as DNA, the CDR3 is TGTGCCAGCAGTATTTCAGGGACTGAGACCCAGTACTTC.